The rows below give T cell receptor beta chains drawn from one sample of a study of read filtering for tumor transcriptome and immune sequencing. TCRdb re-called the reads through MiXCR, storing one row per CDR3 protein. The table has about 130,000 distinct CDR3 sequences, roughly 13% seen once. The specimen sequenced was a population of CD138-negative cells sorted from bone marrow. All receptors derive from a donor aged 40 or over with multiple myeloma. CDR3s include the opening cysteine and the closing phenylalanine or tryptophan. Fields, in order: V gene, clone size, CDR3 length, D gene, J gene, CDR3 protein, CDR3 DNA. A D gene is named only where the DNA matches it firmly. The listing skips clone size in some rows; elsewhere it reads once, few, many or a size class.

V gene: TRBV7-2; clone size: many; CDR3 length: 13; D gene: -; J gene: TRBJ1-1; CDR3 protein: CASSFQENTEAFF; CDR3 DNA: TGTGCCAGCAGCTTTCAGGAAAACACTGAAGCTTTCTTT
V gene: TRBV5-1; clone size: many; CDR3 length: 14; D gene: -; J gene: TRBJ2-7; CDR3 protein: CASSLDTGTYEQYF; CDR3 DNA: TGCGCCAGCAGCTTGGACACTGGAACCTACGAGCAGTACTTC
V gene: TRBV9; clone size: many; CDR3 length: 17; D gene: -; J gene: TRBJ2-2; CDR3 protein: CASSVAPAGRNTGELFF; CDR3 DNA: TGTGCCAGCAGCGTAGCTCCAGCGGGCCGGAACACCGGGGAGCTGTTTTTT
V gene: TRBV5-4; clone size: -; CDR3 length: 16; D gene: TRBD2; J gene: TRBJ2-2; CDR3 protein: CASSGGIGRYSGELFF; CDR3 DNA: TGTGCCAGCTCCGGGGGAATCGGGAGGTATTCCGGGGAGCTGTTTTTT
V gene: TRBV20-1; clone size: many; CDR3 length: 14; D gene: TRBD2; J gene: TRBJ2-7; CDR3 protein: CSANPGTSSYEQYF; CDR3 DNA: TGCAGTGCTAACCCCGGGACTAGCTCCTACGAGCAGTACTTC
V gene: TRBV29-1; clone size: many; CDR3 length: 13; D gene: -; J gene: TRBJ1-2; CDR3 protein: CSVEAGTRYGYTF; CDR3 DNA: TGCAGCGTTGAAGCCGGGACGCGCTATGGCTACACCTTC
V gene: TRBV5-6; clone size: few; CDR3 length: 16; D gene: TRBD1; J gene: TRBJ2-3; CDR3 protein: CASSLGAGGWSDTQYF; CDR3 DNA: TGTGCCAGCAGCTTGGGGGCAGGGGGCTGGTCAGATACGCAGTATTTT
V gene: TRBV21-1; clone size: -; CDR3 length: 16; D gene: -; J gene: TRBJ2-1; CDR3 protein: CASSKGGYCSYSEQFF; CDR3 DNA: TGTGCCAGCAGCAAAGGAGGATATTGCTCCTACAGTGAGCAGTTCTTC
V gene: TRBV10-2; clone size: -; CDR3 length: 15; D gene: -; J gene: TRBJ2-2; CDR3 protein: CASRPTQERTGELFF; CDR3 DNA: TGCGCCAGCAGACCCACCCAAGAGAGGACCGGGGAGCTGTTTTTT
V gene: TRBV19; clone size: few; CDR3 length: 12; D gene: -; J gene: TRBJ2-2; CDR3 protein: CASRQRTGELFF; CDR3 DNA: TGTGCCAGTAGACAGCGTACCGGGGAGCTGTTTTTT
V gene: TRBV28; clone size: many; CDR3 length: 14; D gene: TRBD2; J gene: TRBJ2-7; CDR3 protein: CASSILAGEPEQYF; CDR3 DNA: TGTGCCAGCAGTATCCTCGCGGGAGAGCCCGAGCAGTACTTC
V gene: TRBV5-5; clone size: many; CDR3 length: 14; D gene: -; J gene: TRBJ2-1; CDR3 protein: CASSFSPDRHEQFF; CDR3 DNA: TGTGCCAGCAGCTTCAGTCCCGACAGGCATGAGCAGTTCTTC
V gene: TRBV29-1; clone size: many; CDR3 length: 17; D gene: -; J gene: TRBJ2-3; CDR3 protein: CSVVGRHRVTSTDTQYF; CDR3 DNA: TGCAGCGTTGTGGGGCGCCACAGGGTGACGAGCACAGATACGCAGTATTTT
V gene: TRBV12-3/TRBV12-4; clone size: many; CDR3 length: 17; D gene: -; J gene: TRBJ2-2; CDR3 protein: CASSLHGQGGGTGELFF; CDR3 DNA: TGTGCCAGCAGTTTACACGGTCAGGGTGGGGGCACCGGGGAGCTGTTTTTT
V gene: TRBV27; clone size: -; CDR3 length: 15; D gene: -; J gene: TRBJ2-5; CDR3 protein: CASSSPDNIRETQYF; CDR3 DNA: TGTGCCAGCAGTTCTCCCGACAATATCCGGGAGACCCAGTACTTC
V gene: TRBV7-9; clone size: many; CDR3 length: 14; D gene: -; J gene: TRBJ1-1; CDR3 protein: CASSLFQGNTEAFF; CDR3 DNA: TGTGCCAGCAGCTTATTCCAGGGGAACACTGAAGCTTTCTTT
V gene: TRBV4-2; clone size: many; CDR3 length: 15; D gene: -; J gene: TRBJ1-2; CDR3 protein: CASSPPTGINYGYTF; CDR3 DNA: TGTGCCAGCAGCCCCCCCACAGGGATTAACTATGGCTACACCTTC
V gene: TRBV29-1; clone size: many; CDR3 length: 11; D gene: -; J gene: TRBJ1-1; CDR3 protein: CSGRGGTEAFF; CDR3 DNA: TGCAGCGGGAGGGGCGGGACTGAAGCTTTCTTT
V gene: TRBV5-1; clone size: many; CDR3 length: 16; D gene: TRBD2; J gene: TRBJ2-5; CDR3 protein: CASSSGLAGGAETQYF; CDR3 DNA: TGCGCCAGCAGCTCGGGACTAGCGGGAGGAGCTGAGACCCAGTACTTC
V gene: TRBV4-1; clone size: many; CDR3 length: 16; D gene: -; J gene: TRBJ2-7; CDR3 protein: CASSQASSVTSYEQYF; CDR3 DNA: TGCGCCAGCAGCCAAGCGTCTAGCGTCACTTCCTACGAGCAGTACTTC
V gene: TRBV11-2; clone size: many; CDR3 length: 16; D gene: -; J gene: TRBJ1-1; CDR3 protein: CASSSTRDATDTEAFF; CDR3 DNA: TGTGCCAGCAGCTCCACCCGGGACGCCACGGACACTGAAGCTTTCTTT
V gene: TRBV6-6; clone size: many; CDR3 length: 12; D gene: -; J gene: TRBJ1-1; CDR3 protein: CASRVRVTEAFF; CDR3 DNA: TGTGCCAGCAGGGTTCGGGTCACTGAAGCTTTCTTT
V gene: TRBV29-1; clone size: -; CDR3 length: 13; D gene: -; J gene: TRBJ2-2; CDR3 protein: CSVEGGGHGELFF; CDR3 DNA: TGCAGCGTTGAGGGGGGGGGGCACGGGGAGCTGTTTTTT
V gene: TRBV10-3; clone size: many; CDR3 length: 12; D gene: TRBD2; J gene: TRBJ2-7; CDR3 protein: CAMGGVGYEQYF; CDR3 DNA: TGTGCCATGGGGGGGGTTGGCTACGAGCAGTACTTC
V gene: TRBV5-1; clone size: few; CDR3 length: 16; D gene: -; J gene: TRBJ1-3; CDR3 protein: CASSLRTDSSGNTIYF; CDR3 DNA: TGCGCCAGCAGCTTGCGGACGGATAGCTCTGGAAACACCATATATTTT
V gene: TRBV7-2; clone size: many; CDR3 length: 15; D gene: TRBD2; J gene: TRBJ2-1; CDR3 protein: CASREVGGTYNEQFF; CDR3 DNA: TGTGCCAGCAGGGAAGTGGGAGGGACCTACAATGAGCAGTTCTTC
V gene: TRBV5-1; clone size: many; CDR3 length: 17; D gene: TRBD2; J gene: TRBJ2-3; CDR3 protein: CASSLEGTSAHTDTQYF; CDR3 DNA: TGCGCCAGCAGCTTGGAGGGGACTAGCGCGCACACAGATACGCAGTATTTT
V gene: TRBV5-1; clone size: many; CDR3 length: 15; D gene: -; J gene: TRBJ2-6; CDR3 protein: CASSLRLDGANVLTF; CDR3 DNA: TGCGCCAGCAGCTTGAGATTGGATGGGGCCAACGTCCTGACTTTC
V gene: TRBV7-8; clone size: many; CDR3 length: 13; D gene: -; J gene: TRBJ2-3; CDR3 protein: CASSWKTTDTQYF; CDR3 DNA: TGTGCCAGCAGCTGGAAAACTACAGATACGCAGTATTTT
V gene: TRBV6-1; clone size: -; CDR3 length: 16; D gene: -; J gene: TRBJ1-1; CDR3 protein: CASKEPTGRPNTEAFF; CDR3 DNA: TGTGCCAGCAAGGAACCGACGGGCAGACCCAACACTGAAGCTTTCTTT
V gene: TRBV6-5; clone size: few; CDR3 length: 17; D gene: TRBD2; J gene: TRBJ2-7; CDR3 protein: CASSYTKSSGRGYEQYF; CDR3 DNA: TGTGCCAGCAGTTACACAAAATCTAGCGGGAGGGGATACGAGCAGTACTTC
V gene: TRBV4-1; clone size: many; CDR3 length: 16; D gene: -; J gene: TRBJ1-6; CDR3 protein: CASSQDSGFGDSPLHF; CDR3 DNA: TGCGCCAGCAGCCAAGATTCTGGTTTTGGGGATTCACCCCTCCACTTT